This is a list of T cell receptor beta chains from one sample in a study of blood T cells in healthy people across ages. TCRdb recomputed calls from the 5' RACE reads with MiXCR, one row per CDR3 protein. Seen here are 600,000 or so distinct CDR3 sequences, under 25% observed once, and the top ten hold roughly 3.4%. What was sequenced was blood. These receptors were obtained from a man aged 65-85 years in good health. The CDR3 runs from the conserved cysteine through the conserved F or W. D genes are given only for firm matches. Clone sizes are given selectively: once, few, many, or a class where the clone is expanded.

size,V,length,D,J,CDR3,DNA
-,TRBV3-1,15,-,TRBJ2-1,CASSTTHSGYNEQFF,TGTGCCAGCAGTACCACCCATAGCGGTTACAATGAGCAGTTCTTC
-,TRBV6-1,15,-,TRBJ1-1,CASSGKLVEKTEAFF,TGTGCCAGCAGTGGGAAGCTGGTAGAGAAAACTGAAGCTTTCTTC
-,TRBV28,16,TRBD1,TRBJ2-5,CASSRQGLLGQETQYF,TGTGCCAGCAGTAGACAGGGTTTATTGGGACAAGAGACCCAGTACTTC
-,TRBV20-1,15,-,TRBJ1-1,CSAPGAGTPNTEAFF,TGCAGTGCGCCTGGTGCCGGGACCCCGAACACTGAAGCTTTCTTT
many,TRBV7-9,15,TRBD1,TRBJ2-3,CASSGNRGGADTQYF,TGTGCCAGCAGCGGAAACAGGGGCGGTGCAGATACGCAGTATTTT
many,TRBV13,17,TRBD2,TRBJ2-1,CASSLGLAGGPYNEQFF,TGTGCCAGCAGCTTAGGCCTAGCGGGAGGCCCCTACAATGAGCAGTTCTTC
few,TRBV27,15,-,TRBJ2-1,CASSSSTSSYNEQFF,TGTGCCAGCAGTTCCAGTACTAGCTCCTACAATGAGCAGTTCTTC
few,TRBV20-1,12,-,TRBJ2-7,CSASGDPYEQYF,TGCAGTGCTAGTGGGGACCCCTACGAGCAGTACTTC
few,TRBV5-4,17,TRBD1,TRBJ1-4,CASSFRDRGRSGEKLFF,TGTGCCAGCAGCTTCCGGGACAGGGGGCGATCGGGTGAAAAACTGTTTTTT
-,TRBV5-1,14,TRBD1,TRBJ2-5,CASSKPGQQETQYF,TGTGCCAGCAGCAAGCCGGGACAGCAAGAGACCCAGTACTTC
-,TRBV6-1,15,-,TRBJ2-7,CASSEHGGGPLEQYF,TGTGCCAGCAGTGAACACGGTGGAGGTCCCCTCGAGCAGTACTTC
-,TRBV6-6,15,-,TRBJ2-3,CASKGGDMSTDTQYF,TGTGCCAGCAAGGGTGGAGACATGAGCACAGATACGCAGTATTTT
few,TRBV7-2,12,-,TRBJ2-7,CASSRATYEQYF,TGTGCCAGCAGTCGGGCAACCTACGAGCAGTACTTC
-,TRBV29-1,12,-,TRBJ2-5,CSVSDRAYGQYF,TGCAGCGTTTCCGACCGGGCCTACGGGCAGTACTTC
few,TRBV12-3/TRBV12-4,16,-,TRBJ2-6,CASSFEGGSGANVLTF,TGTGCCAGCAGTTTCGAGGGGGGGTCTGGGGCCAACGTCCTGACTTTC
-,TRBV20-1,12,TRBD1,TRBJ2-7,CSADRGGYEQYF,TGCAGTGCAGACAGGGGTGGCTACGAGCAGTACTTC
-,TRBV14,14,-,TRBJ2-2,CASGQAHYTGELFF,TGTGCCAGCGGCCAAGCACATTACACCGGGGAGCTGTTTTTT
-,TRBV4-3,15,-,TRBJ2-7,CASSLTGPGDSEQYF,TGCGCCAGCAGTCTAACGGGGCCAGGGGATTCCGAGCAGTACTTC
-,TRBV5-1,15,-,TRBJ1-2,CASSRTSRGADGCTF,TGCGCCAGCAGCCGAACGTCGCGGGGGGCAGATGGCTGCACCTTC
-,TRBV20-1,15,-,TRBJ1-5,CSARVPGSENQPQHF,TGCAGTGCTAGGGTCCCGGGATCGGAGAACCAGCCCCAGCATTTT
many,TRBV29-1,12,TRBD1,TRBJ1-1,CSYGQGKTEAFF,TGCAGCTATGGACAGGGAAAGACTGAAGCTTTCTTT
many,TRBV20-1,13,TRBD1,TRBJ1-5,CSASQGPGRPQHF,TGCAGTGCCTCACAGGGGCCCGGCCGGCCCCAGCATTTT
few,TRBV20-1,12,-,TRBJ2-7,CSATLGPYEQYF,TGCAGTGCCACGTTAGGGCCATACGAGCAGTACTTC
-,TRBV2,13,-,TRBJ1-3,CASGQHSGNTIYF,TGTGCCAGTGGACAGCACTCTGGAAACACCATATATTTT
many,TRBV27,15,-,TRBJ2-7,CASSLGGQGPYEQYF,TGTGCCAGCAGTTTGGGTGGCCAGGGACCCTACGAGCAGTACTTC
-,TRBV7-2,15,TRBD1,TRBJ2-7,CASSLVFGTGGEQYF,TGTGCCAGCAGCTTAGTCTTCGGGACAGGGGGCGAGCAGTACTTC
many,TRBV7-2,18,-,TRBJ2-1,CASSLGGFWEAQENEQFF,TGTGCCAGCAGCTTAGGGGGATTCTGGGAGGCTCAGGAGAATGAGCAGTTCTTC
-,TRBV5-1,15,-,TRBJ1-1,CASSLDLGANTEAFF,TGCGCCAGCAGCTTGGATCTGGGAGCGAACACTGAAGCTTTCTTT
few,TRBV20-1,13,-,TRBJ1-1,CSGKIPGSTEAFF,TGCAGTGGGAAGATCCCGGGGAGCACTGAAGCTTTCTTT
-,TRBV6-1,15,-,TRBJ2-1,CASSEAPVRAADQFF,TGTGCCAGCAGTGAGGCCCCGGTTAGAGCGGCCGACCAGTTCTTC
few,TRBV29-1,14,-,TRBJ1-3,CSALLPAGGNTVYF,TGCAGCGCCCTCCTTCCGGCTGGGGGAAACACCGTATATTTT
-,TRBV5-8,17,TRBD2,TRBJ2-3,CASSPGLAGLGADTQYF,TGTGCCAGCAGCCCGGGACTAGCGGGGCTAGGCGCAGATACGCAGTATTTT
few,TRBV2,14,-,TRBJ1-2,CASSEGGRVGGYTF,TGTGCCAGCAGTGAAGGTGGCAGGGTTGGGGGCTACACCTTC